This T cell receptor beta chain was obtained from a study of CD8 T cells in ankylosing spondylitis. Study findings and constraints: Reports say disease-linked clones showed up significantly more in matched ankylosing spondylitis synovial fluid. In reactive arthritis synovial fluid and blood, some motif variants had been reported before.

Deletions cut 5 bases from V and 6 bases from J, with 14 bases between. From germline, CDR1 is SGHDN and CDR2 FVKESK. The CDR3 covers 14 residues. In the case of this clonotype: Its target is unknown.

TCRdb re-analysed the 5' RACE reads in MiXCR, keeping a single row per CDR3 protein. The sample includes about 360,000 distinct CDR3 sequences, approximately 20% of them seen just once. The sequence came from a male donor with ankylosing spondylitis or in good health (not recorded which). The chain links TRBV14 to TRBJ2-4; weak D call: TRBD1 (6 bases). Sequenced material: blood, either unsorted or a sorted T cell fraction (not recorded which). CDR3 in amino acids: CASSSPGQINIQYF. In DNA form, the CDR3 reads TGTGCCAGCAGCTCACCGGGACAAATAAACATTCAGTACTTC.